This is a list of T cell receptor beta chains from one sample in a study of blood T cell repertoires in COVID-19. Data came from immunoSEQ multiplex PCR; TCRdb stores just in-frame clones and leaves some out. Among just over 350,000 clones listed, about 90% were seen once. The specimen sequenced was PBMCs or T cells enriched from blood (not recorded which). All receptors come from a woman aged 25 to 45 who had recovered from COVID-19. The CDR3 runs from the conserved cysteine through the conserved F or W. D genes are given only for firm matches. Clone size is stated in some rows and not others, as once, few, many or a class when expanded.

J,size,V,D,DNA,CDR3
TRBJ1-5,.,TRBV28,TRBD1,TGTGCCAGCAGCGGGACAGGGTATCAGCCCCAGCATTTT,CASSGTGYQPQHF
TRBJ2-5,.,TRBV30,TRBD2,TGTGCCTGGAGTCCCGGGGCCGGGACTAGGGAGACCCAGTACTTC,CAWSPGAGTRETQYF
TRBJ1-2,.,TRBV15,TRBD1,TGTGCCACCAGCGGGGCACGGACAGGCGGCTACACCTTC,CATSGARTGGYTF
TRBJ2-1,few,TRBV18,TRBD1,TGTGCCAGCTCACCACCGGTAGCAGGGGGAGAGTCCAATGAGCAGTTCTTC,CASSPPVAGGESNEQFF
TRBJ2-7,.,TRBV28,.,TGTGCCAGCAGTCTCCTCCGGGAGCAGTACTTC,CASSLLREQYF
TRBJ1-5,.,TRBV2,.,TGTGCCAGCAGTGTCGCCAGATCCAATCAGCCCCAGCATTTT,CASSVARSNQPQHF
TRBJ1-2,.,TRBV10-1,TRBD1,TGCGCCAGCAGTCCGGGACAGATCTATGGCTACACCTTC,CASSPGQIYGYTF
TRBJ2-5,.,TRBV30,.,TGTGCCTGGGCCGGGGGGCACCAAGAGACCCAGTACTTC,CAWAGGHQETQYF
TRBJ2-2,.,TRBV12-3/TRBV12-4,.,TGTGCCAGCAGTTTCAGGGGAATCGGGGAGCTGTTTTTT,CASSFRGIGELFF
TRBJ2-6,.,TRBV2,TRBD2,TGTGCCAGCAGTGAAATCGAAAGTTGGCTAGCGGGAGGGGTGTCTGGGGCCAACGTCCTGACTTTC,CASSEIESWLAGGVSGANVLTF
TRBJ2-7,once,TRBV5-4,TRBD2,TGTGCCAGCAGCTTGGGCGGGGGGAACGAGCAGTACTTC,CASSLGGGNEQYF
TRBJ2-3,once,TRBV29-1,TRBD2,TGCAGCGTACAACTAGCGGGGGGGCCGCGAGATACGCAGTATTTT,CSVQLAGGPRDTQYF
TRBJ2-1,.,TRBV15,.,TGTGCCACCAGCAGAGACCCTCTGGGCGGGACCTACAATGAGCAGTTCTTC,CATSRDPLGGTYNEQFF
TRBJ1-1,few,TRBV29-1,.,TGCAGCGTTGGGCCGGCGGCCGGAGGGGCTTTCTTT,CSVGPAAGGAFF
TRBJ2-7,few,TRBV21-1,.,TGTGCCAGCAGCAATATCGTATTAGGGGACGGGAGTTACGAGCAGTACTTC,CASSNIVLGDGSYEQYF
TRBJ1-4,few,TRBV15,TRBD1,TGTGCCACCAGCAGAGATTTGGGGCGCAGGGGGGAAAAACTGTTTTTT,CATSRDLGRRGEKLFF
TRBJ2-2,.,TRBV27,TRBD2,TGTGCCAGCAGTTTTCGGGCTAGCGGGACCGGGGAGCTGTTTTTT,CASSFRASGTGELFF
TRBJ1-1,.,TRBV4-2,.,TGTGCCAGCAGGTTCTCGAGTTCGGCTTTCTTT,CASRFSSSAFF
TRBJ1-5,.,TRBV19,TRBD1,TGTGCCAGTGAACACGGGACAGAGATTTGGAATCAGCCCCAGCATTTT,CASEHGTEIWNQPQHF
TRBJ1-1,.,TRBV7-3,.,TGTGCCAGCAGCCCTACAGGTTCGAACACTGAAGCTTTCTTT,CASSPTGSNTEAFF
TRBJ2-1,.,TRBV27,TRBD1,TGTGCCAGCAGTTTATTGTTGGGACAGCCCATTAATGAGCAGTTCTTC,CASSLLLGQPINEQFF
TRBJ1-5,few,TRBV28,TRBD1,TGTGCCACCTATATCACAGGGGAACTCAATCAGCCCCAGCATTTT,CATYITGELNQPQHF